The rows below give T cell receptor beta chains drawn from one sample of a study of glioma-infiltrating T cells after dendritic cell vaccination. Some clones are missing from TCRdb's copy, which holds only in-frame ones; the method was immunoSEQ multiplex PCR. There are 91,000 or so clones in the sample; about 85% occur only once, and 5.4% lies in the top ten. Sequencing used blood, obtained after dendritic cell vaccination. These TCRs come from a human donor with glioblastoma. The CDR3 runs from the conserved cysteine through the conserved F or W. Fields, in order: V gene, D gene, J gene, clone size, CDR3 protein, CDR3 DNA. D genes are given only for firm matches. Only part of the rows carry a size: once, few, many, or a class if the clone is expanded.

TRBV6-1	-	TRBJ1-5	once	CASTKGGNNQPQHF	TGTGCCAGCACCAAGGGGGGGAACAATCAGCCCCAGCATTTT
TRBV9	TRBD2	TRBJ2-1	-	CASSPGTSGTGEQFF	TGTGCCAGCAGCCCCGGGACTAGCGGGACGGGTGAGCAGTTCTTC
TRBV29-1	TRBD2	TRBJ2-5	-	CSVGQRGQETQYF	TGCAGCGTTGGCCAGCGGGGGCAAGAGACCCAGTACTTC
TRBV7-8	-	TRBJ1-1	few	CASSVGGRAFF	TGTGCCAGCAGCGTGGGGGGGCGGGCTTTCTTT
TRBV19	-	TRBJ1-1	-	CASRRNTEAFF	TGTGCCAGCCGTAGGAACACTGAAGCTTTCTTT
TRBV15	TRBD1	TRBJ1-4	-	CATSRDFPGGSHEKLFF	TGTGCCACCAGCAGAGACTTCCCAGGGGGCTCCCATGAAAAACTGTTTTTT
TRBV12-5	TRBD1	TRBJ1-1	-	CASGSSGGAGRAFF	TGTGCTAGTGGTTCTTCAGGGGGCGCGGGTCGAGCTTTCTTT
TRBV5-6	-	TRBJ2-3	few	CASSLAGTDTQYF	TGTGCCAGCAGCTTGGCAGGTACAGATACGCAGTATTTT
TRBV4-2	TRBD2	TRBJ2-1	once	CASSQVLGLAGGPSNEQFF	TGTGCCAGCAGCCAAGTGCTCGGACTAGCGGGGGGCCCGAGCAATGAGCAGTTCTTC
TRBV5-1	-	TRBJ1-1	-	CASSSMTQSQGYTEAFF	TGCGCCAGCAGCTCGATGACACAATCCCAGGGTTACACTGAAGCTTTCTTT
TRBV19	TRBD1	TRBJ2-4	-	CASSTRQGAKNIQYF	TGTGCCAGTAGTACGAGACAGGGGGCAAAAAACATTCAGTACTTC
TRBV6-6	TRBD2	TRBJ2-3	-	CASRISGGFVTDTQYF	TGTGCCAGCAGAATATCGGGAGGGTTCGTCACAGATACGCAGTATTTT
TRBV2	-	TRBJ2-5	-	CASTREGVTRETQYF	TGTGCCAGCACCCGCGAGGGGGTCACCAGGGAGACCCAGTACTTC
TRBV19	-	TRBJ1-6	few	CASSAKGGGNSPLHF	TGTGCCAGTAGTGCCAAGGGGGGGGGTAATTCACCCCTCCACTTT
TRBV6-5	TRBD1	TRBJ1-1	-	CASSYSLTGGTEAFF	TGTGCCAGCAGTTACTCACTGACAGGGGGCACTGAAGCTTTCTTT
TRBV7-9	-	TRBJ2-4	-	CASSPQGSKNIQYF	TGTGCCAGCAGCCCGCAGGGGTCCAAAAACATTCAGTACTTC
TRBV27	TRBD1	TRBJ1-1	-	CASSFSGTGGAFF	TGTGCCAGCAGTTTTTCGGGGACAGGGGGTGCTTTCTTT
TRBV29-1	-	TRBJ1-2	-	CSGMWGDGYTF	TGCAGTGGAATGTGGGGGGATGGCTACACCTTC
TRBV9	-	TRBJ2-3	-	CASSVTEPTDTQYF	TGTGCCAGCAGTGTTACGGAGCCAACAGATACGCAGTATTTT
TRBV30	-	TRBJ1-5	-	CAWSVKGDQPQHF	TGTGCCTGGAGTGTAAAAGGGGATCAGCCCCAGCATTTT
TRBV7-9	TRBD2	TRBJ2-2	few	CASSLQRGGIGNTGELFF	TGTGCCAGCAGCCTCCAGCGGGGGGGTATTGGTAACACCGGGGAGCTGTTTTTT
TRBV27	-	TRBJ2-5	-	CASSLSGGVGETQYF	TGTGCCAGCAGTTTATCGGGGGGAGTGGGGGAGACCCAGTACTTC
TRBV5-5	-	TRBJ2-7	-	CASSLREHSYEQYF	TGTGCCAGCAGCTTGCGAGAGCACTCCTACGAGCAGTACTTC
TRBV30	TRBD1	TRBJ1-5	-	CAWSDGTGGNSNQPQHF	TGTGCCTGGAGCGATGGGACAGGGGGCAATAGCAATCAGCCCCAGCATTTT
TRBV5-1	-	TRBJ1-2	-	CASSLGSGLYGYTF	TGCGCCAGCAGCTTGGGGTCCGGGTTGTATGGCTACACCTTC
TRBV7-3	-	TRBJ2-1	-	CASSSPLGHEQFF	TGTGCCAGCAGCTCTCCTCTAGGCCATGAGCAGTTCTTC
TRBV19	-	TRBJ2-5	-	CASLGGQGTQYF	TGTGCCAGCCTGGGAGGCCAGGGGACCCAGTACTTC
TRBV5-5	TRBD1	TRBJ1-2	-	CASSLTPGQFYGYTF	TGTGCCAGCAGCCTTACTCCGGGACAGTTCTATGGCTACACCTTC
TRBV27	-	TRBJ2-3	-	CASSLIGVLGIPQYF	TGTGCCAGCAGTTTAATAGGGGTCCTCGGCATACCGCAGTATTTT
TRBV13	-	TRBJ2-1	few	CASSLGWTFRFNEQFF	TGTGCCAGCAGCTTAGGGTGGACTTTTAGATTCAATGAGCAGTTCTTC
TRBV5-8	TRBD1	TRBJ1-2	-	CASRPTGGVGYTF	TGTGCCAGCCGTCCGACAGGGGGAGTCGGCTACACCTTC
TRBV2	TRBD2	TRBJ2-1	-	CASTWTSGYNEQFF	TGTGCCAGCACTTGGACTAGCGGTTACAATGAGCAGTTCTTC
TRBV6-5	-	TRBJ2-7	-	CASSSRLQASEQYF	TGTGCCAGCAGTTCACGCCTACAGGCGTCGGAGCAGTACTTC
TRBV27	-	TRBJ1-4	-	CASKRGGLSNEKLFF	TGTGCCAGCAAAAGGGGGGGGCTTTCTAATGAAAAACTGTTTTTT
TRBV30	-	TRBJ2-3	-	CAWTGLKGSTDTQYF	TGTGCCTGGACCGGGCTGAAGGGGAGCACAGATACGCAGTATTTT
TRBV19	TRBD2	TRBJ2-7	few	CASSISVRLAGPRDEQYF	TGTGCCAGTAGTATTAGCGTTAGGCTAGCGGGACCCAGGGACGAGCAGTACTTC
TRBV6-5	-	TRBJ2-1	-	CASTSQGGIYNEQFF	TGTGCCAGCACTTCGCAGGGGGGCATTTACAATGAGCAGTTCTTC
TRBV7-9	TRBD2	TRBJ2-7	-	CASSRGLAGGNEQYF	TGTGCCAGCAGCCGGGGACTAGCGGGGGGGAACGAGCAGTACTTC
TRBV11-2	-	TRBJ2-7	once	CASSALAGGGAYEQYF	TGTGCCAGCAGCGCCCTAGCTGGGGGGGGCGCCTACGAGCAGTACTTC
TRBV19	-	TRBJ2-6	-	CASKGVGSGANVLTF	TGTGCCAGTAAGGGGGTCGGTTCTGGGGCCAACGTCCTGACTTTC
TRBV11-3	TRBD2	TRBJ2-5	once	CASSSPLAGRETQYF	TGTGCCAGCAGCTCCCCTCTAGCGGGGCGGGAGACCCAGTACTTC
TRBV15	-	TRBJ1-5	-	CATSISTSPDGIQHF	TGTGCCACCAGCATATCGACGAGCCCCGACGGGATACAGCATTTT
TRBV7-8	TRBD1	TRBJ2-2	-	CASSSRTGGLVGELFF	TGTGCCAGCAGCTCCCGGACAGGGGGCTTGGTCGGGGAGCTGTTTTTT
TRBV28	-	TRBJ1-2	-	CASSTQDSSYGYTF	TGTGCCAGCAGCACCCAGGACTCCAGCTATGGCTACACCTTC
TRBV27	-	TRBJ2-3	-	CASSLSSPGDTQYF	TGTGCCAGCAGTTTAAGCTCCCCCGGGGATACGCAGTATTTT
TRBV5-1	-	TRBJ2-7	-	CASTPGLGGLYEQYF	TGCGCCAGCACCCCCGGGTTAGGGGGTTTATACGAGCAGTACTTC
TRBV28	TRBD2	TRBJ2-2	-	CASSPWGLAGERANTGELFF	TGTGCCAGCAGCCCCTGGGGACTAGCGGGAGAGCGGGCGAACACCGGGGAGCTGTTTTTT
TRBV5-6	TRBD2	TRBJ2-7	-	CASSLGIAGTYEQYF	TGTGCCAGCAGCTTGGGGATAGCGGGAACCTACGAGCAGTACTTC
TRBV4-1	-	TRBJ2-2	-	CASSRDLAPTGELFF	TGCGCCAGCAGCCGAGACCTAGCGCCCACCGGGGAGCTGTTTTTT
TRBV30	-	TRBJ1-3	-	CAWSLGRNGNTIYF	TGTGCCTGGAGTCTCGGCAGGAACGGCAACACCATATATTTT
TRBV7-9	-	TRBJ2-2	-	CASSLWQGSDTGELFF	TGTGCCAGCAGCTTATGGCAGGGGTCGGACACCGGGGAGCTGTTTTTT
TRBV18	-	TRBJ2-2	-	CASSPRTDTGELFF	TGTGCCAGCTCACCACGAACGGACACCGGGGAGCTGTTTTTT
TRBV6-5	-	TRBJ1-2	once	CASSPTGGYEDYTF	TGTGCCAGCAGTCCGACTGGGGGGTACGAGGACTACACCTTC
TRBV10-1	-	TRBJ2-2	-	CASSESRQYTGELFF	TGCGCCAGCAGTGAGTCCCGACAGTACACCGGGGAGCTGTTTTTT
TRBV19	-	TRBJ2-3	-	CASRATGGTDTQYF	TGTGCCAGTAGGGCGACAGGCGGGACAGATACGCAGTATTTT
TRBV6-1	TRBD2	TRBJ2-1	-	CASSAYGLAGGDNEQFF	TGTGCCAGCAGTGCCTACGGACTAGCGGGAGGGGACAATGAGCAGTTCTTC
TRBV5-6	-	TRBJ1-2	-	CASSLDGGVYGYTF	TGTGCCAGCAGCTTGGACGGGGGAGTCTATGGCTACACCTTC
TRBV5-4	-	TRBJ1-1	-	CASSLAGQMNTEAFF	TGTGCCAGCAGCTTGGCCGGACAGATGAACACTGAAGCTTTCTTT
TRBV5-4	TRBD2	TRBJ2-1	-	CASSETSANEQFF	TGTGCCAGCAGCGAGACTAGCGCCAATGAGCAGTTCTTC